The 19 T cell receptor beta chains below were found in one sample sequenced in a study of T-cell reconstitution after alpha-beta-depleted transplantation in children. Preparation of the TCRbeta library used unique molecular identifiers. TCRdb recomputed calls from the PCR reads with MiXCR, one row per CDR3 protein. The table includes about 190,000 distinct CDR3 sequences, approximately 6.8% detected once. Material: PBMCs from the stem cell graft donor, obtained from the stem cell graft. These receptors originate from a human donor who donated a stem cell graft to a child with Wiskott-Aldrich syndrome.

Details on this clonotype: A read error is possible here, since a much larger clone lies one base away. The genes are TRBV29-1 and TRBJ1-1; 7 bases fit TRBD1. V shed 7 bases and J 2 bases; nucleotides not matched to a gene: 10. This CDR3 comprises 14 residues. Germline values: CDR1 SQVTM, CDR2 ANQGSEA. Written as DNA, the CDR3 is TGCAGCGATCGTAGACAGGGTCGCAACACTGAAGCTTTCTTT. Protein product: CSDRRQGRNTEAFF. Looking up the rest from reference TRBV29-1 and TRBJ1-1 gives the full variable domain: SAVISQKPSRDICQRGTSLTIQCQVDSQVTMMFWYRQQPGQSLTLIATANQGSEATYESGFVIDKFPISRPNLTFSTLTVSNMSPEDSSIYLCSDRRQGRNTEAFFGQGTRLTVV.

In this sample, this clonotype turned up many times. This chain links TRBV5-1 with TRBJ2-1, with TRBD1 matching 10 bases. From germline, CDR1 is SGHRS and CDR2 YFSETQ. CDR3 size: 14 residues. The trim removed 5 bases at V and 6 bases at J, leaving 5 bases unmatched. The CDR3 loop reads CASRRQGALNEQFF. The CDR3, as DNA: TGCGCCAGCAGAAGACAGGGGGCCCTCAATGAGCAGTTCTTC. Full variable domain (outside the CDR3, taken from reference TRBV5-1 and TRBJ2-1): KAGVTQTPRYLIKTRGQQVTLSCSPISGHRSVSWYQQTPGQGLQFLFEYFSETQRNKGNFPGRFSGRQFSNSRSEMNVSTLELGDSALYLCASRRQGALNEQFFGPGTRLTVL.

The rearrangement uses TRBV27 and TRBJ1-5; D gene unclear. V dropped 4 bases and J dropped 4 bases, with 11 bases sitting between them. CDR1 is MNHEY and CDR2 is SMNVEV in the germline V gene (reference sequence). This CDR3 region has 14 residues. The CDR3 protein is CASSSPDGNQPQHF. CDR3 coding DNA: TGTGCCAGCAGTTCCCCGGACGGAAATCAGCCCCAGCATTTT.

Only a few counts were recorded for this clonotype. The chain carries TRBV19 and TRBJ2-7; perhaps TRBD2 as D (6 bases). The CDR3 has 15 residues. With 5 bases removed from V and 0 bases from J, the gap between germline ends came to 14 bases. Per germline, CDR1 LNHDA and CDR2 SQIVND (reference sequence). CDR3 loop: CASSLVGTSSYEQYF. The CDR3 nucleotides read TGTGCCAGTAGTCTCGTGGGGACTTCCTCCTACGAGCAGTACTTC.

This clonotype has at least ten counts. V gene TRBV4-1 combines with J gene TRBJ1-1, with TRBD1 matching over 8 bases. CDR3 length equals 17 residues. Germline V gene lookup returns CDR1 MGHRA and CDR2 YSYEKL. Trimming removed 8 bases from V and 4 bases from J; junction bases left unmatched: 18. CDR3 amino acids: CASLGLGQGADGTEAFF. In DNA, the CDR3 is TGCGCCAGCCTGGGACTTGGGCAGGGGGCCGATGGCACTGAAGCTTTCTTT.

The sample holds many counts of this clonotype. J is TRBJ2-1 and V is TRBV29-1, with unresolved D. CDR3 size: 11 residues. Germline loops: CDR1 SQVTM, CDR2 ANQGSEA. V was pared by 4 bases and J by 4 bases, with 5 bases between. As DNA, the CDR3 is TGCAGCGTTGGAAGTTACAATGAGCAGTTCTTC. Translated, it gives CSVGSYNEQFF.

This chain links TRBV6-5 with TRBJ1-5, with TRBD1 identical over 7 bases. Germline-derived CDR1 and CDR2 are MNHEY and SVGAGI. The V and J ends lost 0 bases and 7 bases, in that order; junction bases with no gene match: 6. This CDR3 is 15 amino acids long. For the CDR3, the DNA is TGTGCCAGCAGTTACTCACGACAGGGAGAACAGCCCCAGCATTTT. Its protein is CASSYSRQGEQPQHF.

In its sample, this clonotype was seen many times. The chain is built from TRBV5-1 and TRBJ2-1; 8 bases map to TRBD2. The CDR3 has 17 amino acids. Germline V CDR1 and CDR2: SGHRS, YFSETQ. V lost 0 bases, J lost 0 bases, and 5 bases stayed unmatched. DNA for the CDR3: TGCGCCAGCAGCTTGGACCTGCGGGGGGCCTCCTACAATGAGCAGTTCTTC. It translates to CASSLDLRGASYNEQFF.

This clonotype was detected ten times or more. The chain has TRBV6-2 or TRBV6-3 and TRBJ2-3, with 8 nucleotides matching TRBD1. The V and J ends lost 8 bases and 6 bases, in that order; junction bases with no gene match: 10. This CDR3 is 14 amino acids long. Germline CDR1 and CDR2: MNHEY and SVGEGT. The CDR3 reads CASQTGQGLDTQYF. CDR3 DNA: TGTGCCAGCCAGACAGGACAGGGATTGGATACGCAGTATTTT.

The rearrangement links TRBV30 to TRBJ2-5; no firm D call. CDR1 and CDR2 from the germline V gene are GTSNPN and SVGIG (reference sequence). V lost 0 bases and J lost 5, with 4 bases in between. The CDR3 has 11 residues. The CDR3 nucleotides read TGTGCCTGGAGTGTGGGGGAGACCCAGTACTTC. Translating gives CAWSVGETQYF.

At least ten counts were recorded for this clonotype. The CDR3: CASSLLGGAPQPQHF. The CDR3 nucleotides read TGCGCCAGCAGCCTTTTAGGAGGGGCGCCTCAGCCCCAGCATTTT. The V gene is TRBV5-1, the J gene TRBJ1-5; D perhaps matches TRBD1 (5 bases). V lost 4 bases, J lost 6 bases, and 17 bases lay in between. Germline V gene data show CDR1 as SGHRS and CDR2 as YFSETQ. CDR3 length equals 15 residues.

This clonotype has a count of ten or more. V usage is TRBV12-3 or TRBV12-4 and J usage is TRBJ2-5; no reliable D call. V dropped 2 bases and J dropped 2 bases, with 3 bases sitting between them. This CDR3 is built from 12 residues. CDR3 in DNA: TGTGCCAGCAGTTTACAGCAAGAGACCCAGTACTTC. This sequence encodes CASSLQQETQYF.

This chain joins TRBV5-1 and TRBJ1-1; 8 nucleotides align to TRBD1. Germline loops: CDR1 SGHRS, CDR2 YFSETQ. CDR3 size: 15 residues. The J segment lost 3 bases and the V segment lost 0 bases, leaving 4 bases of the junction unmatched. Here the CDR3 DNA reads TGCGCCAGCAGCTTGGCAGGGGGCGCGGACACTGAAGCTTTCTTT. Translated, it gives CASSLAGGADTEAFF.

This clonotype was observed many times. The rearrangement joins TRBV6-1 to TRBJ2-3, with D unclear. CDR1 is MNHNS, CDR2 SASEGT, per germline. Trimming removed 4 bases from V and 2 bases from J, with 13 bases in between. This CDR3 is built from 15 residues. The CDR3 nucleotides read TGTGCCAGCAGTGCGTCGTGGGGTTACACAGATACGCAGTATTTT. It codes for CASSASWGYTDTQYF.

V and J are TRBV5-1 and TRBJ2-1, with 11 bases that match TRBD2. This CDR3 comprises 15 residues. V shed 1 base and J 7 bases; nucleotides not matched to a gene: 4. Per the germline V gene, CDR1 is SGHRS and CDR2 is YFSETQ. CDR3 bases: TGCGCCAGCAGCTTGACTAGCGGGAGTGTAAATGAGCAGTTCTTC. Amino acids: CASSLTSGSVNEQFF.

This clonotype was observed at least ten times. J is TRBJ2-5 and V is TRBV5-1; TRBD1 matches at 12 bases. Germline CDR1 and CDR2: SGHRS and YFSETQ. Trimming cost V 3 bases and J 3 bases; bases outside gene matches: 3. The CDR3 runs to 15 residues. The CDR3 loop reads CASSSGTGGEETQYF. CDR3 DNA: TGCGCCAGCAGCTCCGGGACAGGGGGCGAAGAGACCCAGTACTTC. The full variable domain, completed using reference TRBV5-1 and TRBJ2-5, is KAGVTQTPRYLIKTRGQQVTLSCSPISGHRSVSWYQQTPGQGLQFLFEYFSETQRNKGNFPGRFSGRQFSNSRSEMNVSTLELGDSALYLCASSSGTGGEETQYFGPGTRLLVL.

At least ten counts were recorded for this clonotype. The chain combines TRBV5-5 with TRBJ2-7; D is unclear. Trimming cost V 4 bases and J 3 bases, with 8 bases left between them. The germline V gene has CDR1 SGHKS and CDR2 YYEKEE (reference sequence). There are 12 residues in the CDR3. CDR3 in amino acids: CASSVKSYEQYF. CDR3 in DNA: TGTGCCAGCAGCGTGAAAAGCTACGAGCAGTACTTC.

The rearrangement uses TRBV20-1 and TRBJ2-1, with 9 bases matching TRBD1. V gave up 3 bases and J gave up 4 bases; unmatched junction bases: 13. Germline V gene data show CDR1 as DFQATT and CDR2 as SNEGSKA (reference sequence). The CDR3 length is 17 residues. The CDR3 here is CSASGTGKGIRYNEQFF. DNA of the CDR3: TGCAGTGCTAGCGGGACAGGGAAGGGGATCAGGTACAATGAGCAGTTCTTC.

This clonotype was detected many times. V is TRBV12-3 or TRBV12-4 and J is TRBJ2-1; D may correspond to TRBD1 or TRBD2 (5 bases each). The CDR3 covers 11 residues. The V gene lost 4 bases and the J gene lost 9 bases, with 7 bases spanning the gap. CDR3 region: CASSSRGEQFF. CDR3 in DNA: TGTGCCAGCAGTTCGAGGGGTGAGCAGTTCTTC.